What follows describes a single TCR beta chain. Antigen: not known. Sequenced by immunoSEQ multiplex PCR; TCRdb stores in-frame clones only, minus some. Among about 32,000 clones, around three quarters were seen once, and the ten largest hold less than 5%. The CDR3 is 15 amino acids. Germline values: CDR1 SGHNT, CDR2 YENEEA. V gave up 6 bases and J gave up 0 bases; unmatched junction bases: 6. The data stem from a study of T cells in narcolepsy. Study at large: Donors had narcolepsy type 1 or type 2, or were healthy controls. Study-level findings and limits: No autoreactive T cell clone sequences appeared in some memory CD4+ repertoires. Reportedly, autoreactive clonotypes were serially detected in patients' blood but not controls'.

The sequenced sample consisted of memory (CD45RA-) CD4+ T cells from blood. The receptor's source is a human donor in good health. This rearrangement joins TRBV11-3 to TRBJ2-3; 7 positions agree with TRBD1. The CDR3 region is CASSSTGHSTDTQYF. Here the CDR3 DNA reads TGTGCCAGCAGTTCGACAGGGCACAGCACAGATACGCAGTATTTT.